This T cell receptor (beta chain) appears in the sequencing data of a study of CD8 T cells in ankylosing spondylitis. Study-level results: Disease-linked clones bore a CD8+ phenotype, appearing relatively rarely in peripheral blood. Significantly higher representation of disease-linked clones was reported for matched ankylosing spondylitis synovial fluid. What seemed typical of ankylosing spondylitis blood was a TCR beta motif built from fewer than ten highly homologous variants.

Comments on this clonotype: Its antigen is not known.

Construction of TCR beta libraries was performed using quantitative 5'-RACE with molecular barcodes. TCRdb re-derived calls from the 5' RACE reads in MiXCR, one entry per CDR3 protein. The data show about 750,000 distinct CDR3 sequences, with around 20% seen just once and 15% to 20% held by the top ten. CDR1 and CDR2 from the germline V gene are SEHNR and FQNEAQ (reference sequence). Trimming took off 4 bases at V and 3 bases at J, with 13 bases between the two ends. This CDR3 has 14 residues. This receptor was identified in a male donor with ankylosing spondylitis. The source material was blood, either unsorted or a sorted T cell fraction (not recorded which). This rearrangement joins TRBV7-9 to TRBJ2-7; D possibly uses TRBD1 or TRBD2 (5 bases each). The CDR3 sequence: CASSSLGVLYEQYF. Written as DNA, the CDR3 is TGTGCCAGCAGCTCCCTGGGGGTACTCTACGAGCAGTACTTC.